Listed here is a single T cell receptor (beta chain). Its antigen remains undetermined. One base away there is no much larger clone; base qualities are not given. TCRbeta CDR3 regions were amplified from genomic DNA by means of the immunoSEQ Assay, a bias-controlled multiplex PCR. As for the authors' bioinformatics: The number of nucleated cells in each sample was estimated by amplification of reference gene primers within the assay. To quantify the absolute abundance of each unique TCRbeta CDR3 rearrangement, sequence reads were collapsed and filtered. Productive Simpson clonality was computed per sample as the square root of Simpson's diversity index over productive rearrangements. The table comes from immuneACCESS by way of TCRdb, which keeps in-frame sequences with V and J called. Part of the clones is missing from these tables; in studies checked, under half for an unresolved V gene and the rest for unknown reasons. Clone size and V and J calls were adopted from that table, with D and trimming inferred from the DNA. This sample holds some 290,000 clones; about four fifths were observed only once. The top ten hold over 2.5% of the sample.

The CDR3 goes from the cysteine to the phenylalanine over 12 residues. The kept DNA is CDR3 alone, 36 bases in frame from the first base. Reading the germline V gene (reference sequence) gives CDR1 GTSNPN and CDR2 SVGIG. V loses 3 bases, J loses 10 bases, and the germline ends lie 15 bases apart. The data derive from a study of blood T cell repertoires in COVID-19 (TCRdb year 2020). Study-level background: Samples from collaborators originated in the United States, Italy and Spain and spanned both the acute and convalescent phases of COVID-19. The material from the prospective study consisted of cDNA or gDNA derived from T cells, B-cell-depleted T cells, or PBMCs. Deeply sampled blood TCRbeta repertoires from subjects exposed to, actively infected with, or recovered from COVID-19 were included in the dataset. The repertoires were released in a freely available public database intended as a resource for research on the immune response to SARS-CoV-2. Samples came from the ongoing ImmuneRACE study (first 160 participants) plus 1,254 subjects from 6 global collaborators. A de-identified subject ID, COVID-19 status, age in years and sex were almost always included in the sample metadata. Where available, HLA class I and class II types were taken from metadata supplied by the sample provider and were not determined by assay-based typing.

The collaborating institutions used their own protocols to collect whole blood in K2EDTA tubes. For TCRbeta analysis, collaborator samples were shipped as frozen whole blood, as isolated PBMCs, or as DNA extracted from either sample type. Results the study describes overall, beyond this receptor: The amount of clinical and demographic metadata varied by source and participant and was provided uncurated.

The sequence derives from an older woman with active or convalescent COVID-19. The chain is made from TRBV30 and TRBJ1-2; too little of a D gene remains to name it. Sequencing input: peripheral blood. The CDR3 in this case is CAWSAGWEIYTF. In nucleotide form, the sequence is TGTGCCTGGAGCGCGGGGTGGGAGATCTACACCTTC.